A single T cell receptor (beta chain) is shown here with its context. The data were produced by immunoSEQ multiplex PCR, yet TCRdb's version contains in-frame clones alone and is incomplete. In the table there are 200,000 to 300,000 clones, around 83% of which are singletons. These data come from a study of blood T cell repertoires in COVID-19. Trimming took 6 bases from V and 5 from J, leaving 7 bases between them. CDR3 length: 12 residues. Sequenced input: peripheral blood. The receptor's source is a man between 35 and 55 years old who had recovered from COVID-19. J is TRBJ2-2 and V is TRBV12-3 or TRBV12-4, with a weak D call TRBD1 (5 bases). Here the CDR3 reads CASRQGTGELFF. DNA for the CDR3: TGTGCCAGCAGGCAGGGTACCGGGGAGCTGTTTTTT.